This T cell receptor beta chain was recovered during a study of CD8+ T cells in alopecia areata. cDNA serving as the sequencing template came from extracted, reverse transcribed RNA. Method: immunoSEQ multiplex PCR; TCRdb's copy keeps in-frame clones and lacks some. The sample includes 150,000 to 200,000 clones, around 60% of them seen just once. The germline V gene has CDR1 SQVTM and CDR2 ANQGSEA. CDR3 length: 14 residues. V gave up 1 base and J gave up 2 bases, with 10 bases separating them. The table lists this clone with a few counts. Treatment described: oral pan-JAK inhibitor, 5-10 mg twice daily.

The sequence was collected from a human donor with alopecia areata. The material sequenced was CD8+ T cells sorted from blood, taken at week 24, from a patient treated with tofacitinib. The V and J genes are TRBV29-1 and TRBJ2-3; D may be TRBD1 (6 bases). CDR3 nucleotides: TGCAGCGTTGAAGGACAGGAGGCCACAGATACGCAGTATTTT. This translates into CSVEGQEATDTQYF.